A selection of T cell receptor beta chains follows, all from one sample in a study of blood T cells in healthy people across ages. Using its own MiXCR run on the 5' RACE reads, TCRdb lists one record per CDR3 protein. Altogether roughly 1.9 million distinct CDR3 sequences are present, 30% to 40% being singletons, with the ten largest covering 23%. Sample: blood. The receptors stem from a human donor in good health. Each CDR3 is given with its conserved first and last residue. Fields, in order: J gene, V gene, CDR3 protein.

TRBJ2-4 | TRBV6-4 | CASSEDRTANIQYF
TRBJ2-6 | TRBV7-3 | CASSFRVLGANVLTF
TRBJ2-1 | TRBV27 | CASSLIAGVDNEQFF
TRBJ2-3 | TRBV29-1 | CSVELVPDTQYF
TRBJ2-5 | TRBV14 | CASSQKIVGAGQETQYF
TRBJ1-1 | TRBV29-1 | CSASKGGGTEAFF
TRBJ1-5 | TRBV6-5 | CASSYSHRPSNQPQHF
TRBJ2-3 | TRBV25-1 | CASSEFKGAGGTQYF
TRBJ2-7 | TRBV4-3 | CASSQVFGPSYEQYF
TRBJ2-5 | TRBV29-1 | CSVGTSEETQYF
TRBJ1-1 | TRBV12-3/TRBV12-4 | CASSDGIEAFF
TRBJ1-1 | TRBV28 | CASSLSTDANTEAFF